This entry concerns a single TCR beta chain. Using immunoSEQ multiplex PCR, the repertoire was profiled, and TCRdb retains in-frame clones only, with some absent. This table has some 40,000 clones, approximately 78% appearing once. This entry belongs to a study of blood T cell repertoires in COVID-19. The ends were cut back, 5 bases at V and 4 bases at J, with 17 bases in the middle. The CDR3 contains 16 residues. Germline CDR1 and CDR2: MGHDK and SYGVNS. The receptor's source is a man between 65 and 85 years old with acute or convalescent COVID-19. This chain uses TRBV25-1 with TRBJ1-4, with no clear D. The specimen was peripheral blood. The CDR3 DNA reads TGTGCCAGCAGTTATAATTCGGGTCGGATTAATGAAAAACTGTTTTTT. Residues: CASSYNSGRINEKLFF.